The subject of this entry is one TCR beta chain. This clone was observed a handful of times. Its antigen remains undetermined. No clone much larger than this one lies a single base away; base qualities are absent. The data are from a study of blood T cell repertoires in COVID-19 (dated by TCRdb to the early 2020s). Concerning the study at large: Samples covering the acute and convalescent phases of COVID-19 were provided by collaborators in the United States, Italy and Spain. The material from the prospective study consisted of cDNA or gDNA derived from T cells, B-cell-depleted T cells, or PBMCs. The dataset comprised deeply sampled blood TCRbeta repertoires from subjects exposed to, actively infected with, or recovered from COVID-19. The repertoires were released in a freely available public database intended as a resource for research on the immune response to SARS-CoV-2. Samples came from the ongoing ImmuneRACE study (first 160 participants) plus 1,254 subjects from 6 global collaborators. A de-identified subject ID, COVID-19 status, age in years and sex were almost always included in the sample metadata. Where HLA class I and class II types were available, the types were taken from metadata supplied by the sample provider, not from assay-based typing.

Per the germline V gene, SGHTA is the CDR1 and FQGNSA is the CDR2. The CDR3, from cysteine to phenylalanine, totals 14 residues. Just the 42-base CDR3 DNA is kept, in frame starting at base 1. V sheds 2 bases and J sheds 13 bases, leaving 15 bases between their ends. The immunoSEQ Assay, a bias-controlled multiplex PCR, was used to amplify TCRbeta CDR3 regions from genomic DNA. The published analysis was carried out like this. The number of nucleated cells in each sample was estimated by amplification of reference gene primers within the assay. Sequence reads were collapsed and filtered to measure the absolute abundance of every unique TCRbeta CDR3 rearrangement. For each sample, productive Simpson clonality was calculated by taking the square root of Simpson's diversity index across productive rearrangements. TCRdb took this table from immuneACCESS and kept in-frame rearrangements with V and J called. Such tables lack part of the clones; where checked against another copy, unresolved V genes explain under half of the gap, and the rest is unexplained. Clone size and the V and J calls come from that table; the DNA yielded D and trimming. This sample comprises 200,000 to 300,000 clones, around 88% of them detected only once. The ten largest clones take up under 2.5% of the sample.

Enrolling through a virtual design, the prospective study's participants ranged in age from roughly 18 to 89 years and lived across some 23 United States geographic areas. In the prospective study, participants were assigned to cohorts based on the clinical history participants reported in a screening survey and a study questionnaire. Mobile phlebotomists in the prospective study collected whole blood, serum and a nasopharyngeal or oropharyngeal swab from every participant. Prospective study participants could optionally give additional blood draws and questionnaires over an approximately 2-month period. Before DNA extraction, blood samples from the prospective study were shipped at room temperature or frozen. General findings and caveats noted by the study authors: Clinical and demographic metadata were provided uncurated, with the amount varying by source and participant.

The rearranged chain carries TRBV7-2 and TRBJ1-6, with a weak D call of TRBD1 (5 bases match). The material sequenced was PBMCs or T cells enriched from blood (not recorded which). The TCR sequence derives from a middle-aged woman with acute COVID-19. For the CDR3, the sequence is CASSLITGFTPLHF. The nucleotide sequence reads TGTGCCAGCAGCTTAATCACAGGATTTACCCCCCTCCACTTT.